The 32 T cell receptor beta chains below all came from one sample that was sequenced in a study of tumor-infiltrating lymphocytes in glioblastoma multiforme. TCRB libraries came from RNA via three nested multiplex PCR rounds. TCRdb fed the multiplex PCR reads into MiXCR, producing one record per CDR3 protein. Counted here are roughly 13,000 distinct CDR3 sequences, roughly 64% occurring once; the ten biggest clones make up around a third. Sequenced: brain tumor tissue. Source of these receptors: a male donor with glioblastoma.

Only a few counts were recorded for this clonotype. V and J are TRBV12-3 or TRBV12-4 and TRBJ2-7, with 9 bases identical to TRBD1. This CDR3 is 14 amino acids long. The V and J ends lost 1 base and 7 bases, in that order; junction bases with no gene match: 5. For the CDR3, the DNA is TGTGCCAGCAGTTTAGGGGGACAGGGTCGTGAGCAGTACTTC. Translated: CASSLGGQGREQYF.

At least ten counts were recorded for this clonotype. The J gene is TRBJ2-7, the V gene TRBV10-1; 10 nucleotides line up with TRBD1. Germline-derived CDR1 and CDR2 are WNHNN and SYGVQD (reference sequence). The V gene end was trimmed by 4 bases and the J gene end by 4 bases; junction bases not matched to a gene: 10. This CDR3 is 16 amino acids long. In DNA, the CDR3 is TGCGCCAGCAGTGGAATTGGGACAGGGGATTTATACGAGCAGTACTTC. Translation: CASSGIGTGDLYEQYF.

This clonotype has ten or more counts. Given a much more abundant clone one base away, this may be a read error. CDR3 nucleotide sequence: TGTGCCATCAGTGAGGGGTTTGTAGGGGGAAGGTTCTACGGGCAGTACTTC. It is translated as CAISEGFVGGRFYGQYF. The chain employs TRBV10-3 and TRBJ2-7; perhaps TRBD1 as D (6 bases). Germline CDR1 and CDR2: ENHRY and SYGVKD. The CDR3 is made up of 17 amino acids.

Of note for this clonotype: Compared with germline, one end of the junction differs, possibly owing to a read error. V gene TRBV11-1 combines with J gene TRBJ2-7, with 10 bases lining up with TRBD1. The CDR3 length is 16 residues. CDR1 SGHAT and CDR2 FQDESV come from the germline V gene (reference sequence). The CDR3 is CASSLAGLDRGYEQYF. CDR3 coding DNA: TGTGCCAGTAGCTTAGCGGGCCTGGACAGGGGGTACGAGCAGTACTTC.

This clonotype was found many times. The chain has TRBV28 and TRBJ2-5; D possibly matches TRBD1 or TRBD2 (6 bases each). Trimming removed 3 bases at V and 5 bases at J, with 10 bases between. Germline-derived CDR1 and CDR2 are MDHEN and SYDVKM. The CDR3 spans 13 residues. Here the CDR3 reads CASSFPGGETQYF. CDR3 in DNA: TGTGCCAGCAGTTTCCCCGGGGGCGAGACCCAGTACTTC.

The table lists this clonotype with a few counts. This sequence may be a read error, since a much larger clone differs from it by one base. This chain joins TRBV6-6 and TRBJ2-1; D may be TRBD1 or TRBD2 (5 bases each). The CDR3 totals 14 residues. Germline V lookup: CDR1 MNHNY, CDR2 SVGAGI (reference sequence). The CDR3 bases are TGTGTCAGCGGTTGGGGCAATGCCTACGATGAGCAGTTCTTC. It encodes CVSGWGNAYDEQFF.

In this sample, this clonotype turned up once. The CDR3 does not end in the conserved phenylalanine or tryptophan, so this is likely a read error. This sequence joins TRBV13 and TRBJ2-6; D is possibly TRBD1 or TRBD2 (5 bases each). Looked up from germline, CDR1 is PRHDT and CDR2 is FYEKMQ (reference sequence). This CDR3 is 13 amino acids long. The CDR3 is CASSFRDDNVLTY. The CDR3 region has the DNA TGTGCCAGCAGCTTCCGGGACGACAACGTTCTGACTTAC.

A few counts support this clonotype. Being one base from a much bigger clone, this may be a read error. This chain uses TRBV28 with TRBJ2-1; the D is unclear. Trimming took 6 bases from V and 5 from J, leaving 11 bases between them. Per the germline V gene, CDR1 is MDHEN and CDR2 is SYDVKM. The CDR3 is 13 amino acids. CDR3 coding DNA: TGTGCCAGCAGAACGGGCAGCGACAATGAGCAGTTCTTC. Its protein product is CASRTGSDNEQFF.

V and J are TRBV20-1 and TRBJ1-4; no clear D. This CDR3 has 14 residues. CDR1 is DFQATT and CDR2 is SNEGSKA in the germline V gene (reference sequence). V was cut by 1 base and J by 5 bases, with 11 bases left in between. The CDR3 sequence is CSARVPSGNEKLFF. The CDR3 DNA sequence: TGCAGTGCTAGAGTCCCCAGTGGGAATGAAAAACTGTTTTTT.

The chain is built from TRBV20-1 and TRBJ2-1, with D possibly being TRBD2 (5 bases). The CDR3 is 14 amino acids. The germline V and J ends were trimmed by 6 bases and 9 bases, with 21 bases remaining between them. The germline V gene encodes CDR1 DFQATT and CDR2 SNEGSKA (reference sequence). The CDR3 region is CSAPPGLTGIEQFF. CDR3 DNA: TGCAGTGCACCCCCGGGATTAACGGGAATTGAGCAGTTCTTC.

The chain has TRBV6-5 and TRBJ1-1; D unresolved. V was shortened by 7 bases and J by 1 base, with 13 bases between the two germline ends. Germline V gives CDR1 MNHEY, CDR2 SVGAGI. The CDR3 has 14 residues. CDR3 sequence (DNA): TGTGCCAGCAACTACTTGCCCGGGAACACTGAAGCTTTCTTT. Amino acid sequence: CASNYLPGNTEAFF.

The rearrangement uses TRBV20-1 and TRBJ2-3; the match to TRBD1 covers 7 bases. Germline V gene data show CDR1 as DFQATT and CDR2 as SNEGSKA (reference sequence). With V trimmed by 5 bases and J by 0 bases, 14 bases remained unmatched. This CDR3 is built from 17 residues. The CDR3 region is CSAPDLRQGYSTDTQYF. In nucleotides, the CDR3 is TGCAGTGCTCCCGATCTACGACAGGGATATAGCACAGATACGCAGTATTTT.

This clonotype is termed medium-sized. The chain joins TRBV28 to TRBJ2-2; 13 bases map to TRBD2. CDR1 MDHEN and CDR2 SYDVKM come from the germline V gene. V lost 6 bases, J lost 0 bases, and 4 bases stayed unmatched. CDR3 size: 17 residues. Written as DNA, the CDR3 is TGTGCCAGCAGGACAACTAGCGGGAGGGCGAACACCGGGGAGCTGTTTTTT. This translates into CASRTTSGRANTGELFF.

By sample fraction, this clonotype is medium-sized (0.01 to 0.1%). The chain is built from TRBV6-6 and TRBJ2-3, with 8 bases identical to TRBD2. The J segment lost 5 bases and the V segment lost 5 bases, leaving 3 bases of the junction unmatched. Germline V gene sequence: CDR1 MNHNY, CDR2 SVGAGI (reference sequence). The CDR3 is 13 residues long. The CDR3 DNA is TGTGCCAGCAGTCGTAGCGGGAAAGATACGCAGTATTTT. Residues: CASSRSGKDTQYF.

A remark on this clonotype: At one of its ends the junction is not consistent with the germline gene, which may arise from a read error. V and J are TRBV5-4 and TRBJ1-4; D is possibly TRBD1 (6 bases). The germline gives CDR1 SGHNT, CDR2 YYREEE (reference sequence). There are 15 residues in the CDR3. CDR3: CVSSLLPGVQEKLFF. Written as DNA, the CDR3 is TGTGTCAGCAGCTTGTTGCCAGGGGTTCAGGAAAAACTGTTTTTT. The full variable domain, in which reference TRBV5-4 and TRBJ1-4 provide the parts outside the CDR3, is ETGVTQSPTHLIKTRGQQVTLRCSSQSGHNTVSWYQQALGQGPQFIFQYYREEENGRGNFPPRFSGLQFPNYSSELNVNALELDDSALYLCVSSLLPGVQEKLFFGSGTQLSVL.

This rearrangement joins TRBV11-2 to TRBJ2-2; 9 bases map to TRBD2. With V trimmed by 3 bases and J by 7 bases, 9 bases remained unmatched. Germline CDR1 SGHAT, CDR2 FQNNGV. CDR3 length: 16 amino acids. CDR3 loop: CASSFQRGAGIGELFF. CDR3 sequence (DNA): TGTGCCAGCAGCTTCCAGCGGGGGGCGGGAATCGGGGAGCTGTTTTTT.

The chain has TRBV10-3 and TRBJ2-1; 10 nucleotides line up with TRBD2. After removal of 3 bases from V and 2 bases from J, the junction contained 7 bases not matched to a gene. The CDR3 loop spans 17 amino acids. Germline lookup yields CDR1 ENHRY and CDR2 SYGVKD. CDR3 amino acids: CAISDPASGSTYNEQFF. DNA for the CDR3: TGTGCCATCAGTGATCCCGCTAGCGGGAGCACCTACAATGAGCAGTTCTTC.

Comment on this clonotype: One end of the junction does not line up with germline, which may come from a read error. The chain links TRBV20-1 to TRBJ2-1; 8 nucleotides align to TRBD2. The CDR3 is 15 amino acids. Germline lookup yields CDR1 DFQATT and CDR2 SNEGSKA (reference sequence). The CDR3: CSAATIGRARNEQFF. Here the CDR3 DNA reads TGCAGTGCTGCGACGATCGGGAGGGCCCGCAATGAACAGTTCTTC.

The chain has TRBV6-5 and TRBJ2-3; the match to TRBD2 covers 8 bases. CDR1 and CDR2 (germline): MNHEY, SVGAGI. Losses at the gene ends were 2 bases for V and 3 bases for J; bases not matched to a gene: 10. The CDR3 is made up of 17 amino acids. The CDR3 nucleotides are TGTGCCAGCAGTTACGATCCCCCGGGGGGGCCTACAGATACGCAGTATTTT. Translated, it gives CASSYDPPGGPTDTQYF.

This chain uses TRBV6-5 with TRBJ1-1; D remains ambiguous. The CDR3 consists of 13 residues. Trimming cost V 5 bases and J 0 bases, with 7 bases left between them. CDR1 is MNHEY and CDR2 is SVGAGI in the germline V gene. CDR3 bases: TGTGCCAGCAGTGTAATCATGAACACTGAAGCTTTCTTT. Translating gives CASSVIMNTEAFF.

The V and J genes are TRBV20-1 and TRBJ2-1; TRBD2 matches at 10 bases. Germline loops: CDR1 DFQATT, CDR2 SNEGSKA (reference sequence). CDR3 size: 12 residues. V lost 2 bases, J lost 12 bases, and 4 bases stayed unmatched. CDR3 loop: CSARSGGARQFF. The CDR3 nucleotides read TGCAGTGCTAGAAGCGGGGGGGCCCGGCAGTTCTTC.

The J gene is TRBJ1-2, the V gene TRBV12-3 or TRBV12-4; D ambiguous. Trimming removed 5 bases at V and 0 bases at J, with 10 bases between. The CDR3 totals 14 residues. The CDR3 loop reads CASSPGRSNYGYTF. CDR3 in DNA: TGTGCCAGCAGTCCAGGCAGGTCTAACTATGGCTACACCTTC.

CDR3 amino acids: CASSLGNSYNEQFF. The CDR3 DNA reads as TGTGCCAGCAGCTTAGGGAACTCCTACAATGAGCAGTTCTTC. V usage is TRBV11-2 and J usage is TRBJ2-1; D is undetermined. The V gene's germline CDR1 is SGHAT and CDR2 FQNNGV. CDR3 length: 14 amino acids. The V end lost 1 base, the J end lost 0 bases, and 4 bases lay between the germline ends.

Of note for this clonotype: A junction boundary mismatches the germline segment, possibly from a read error. The V call is TRBV6-5, the J call TRBJ1-1; D not resolved. The V gene's germline CDR1 is MNHEY and CDR2 SVGAGI. CDR3 size: 13 residues. CDR3 loop: CASSYSKNTGAFF. Written as DNA, the CDR3 is TGTGCCAGCAGTTACTCGAAGAACACTGGAGCTTTCTTT.

The chain joins TRBV12-3 or TRBV12-4 to TRBJ2-5; D gene ambiguous. CDR3 length: 14 amino acids. Trimming pared 7 bases from V and 5 bases from J, leaving 17 bases between. The DNA of the CDR3 is TGTGCCAGCAATCTAAGTTACGCCGGGGAGACCCAGTACTTC. This sequence encodes CASNLSYAGETQYF.

This clonotype has only a few counts. The CDR3 carries no conserved terminal phenylalanine or tryptophan, so it likely arises from a read error. The rearrangement links TRBV28 to TRBJ2-7; D not resolved. The CDR3 covers 13 residues. The germline V gene encodes CDR1 MDHEN and CDR2 SYDVKM. The CDR3 DNA reads as TGCGCCAGCAGTTTCCCCGGGTCCGACGGGCAGTACTTA. Translation: CASSFPGSDGQYL.

The chain carries TRBV19 and TRBJ2-1; D call uncertain. The CDR3 contains 14 residues. Germline V gene sequence: CDR1 LNHDA, CDR2 SQIVND (reference sequence). Trimming took off 7 bases at V and 2 bases at J, with 12 bases between the two ends. This chain's CDR3 is CASNSVSPYNEQFF. CDR3 sequence (DNA): TGTGCCAGTAACTCGGTGAGCCCCTACAATGAGCAGTTCTTC.

The chain has TRBV29-1 and TRBJ1-2; possibly TRBD1 for D (5 bases). Per the germline V gene, CDR1 is SQVTM and CDR2 is ANQGSEA. Trimming took off 7 bases at V and 5 bases at J, with 20 bases between the two ends. This CDR3 has 14 residues. CDR3 sequence reads: CSAIQGTGGYGYTF. Written as DNA, the CDR3 is TGCAGCGCTATTCAAGGTACAGGAGGGTATGGCTACACCTTC. Filled out from reference TRBV29-1 and TRBJ1-2, the complete variable domain reads SAVISQKPSRDICQRGTSLTIQCQVDSQVTMMFWYRQQPGQSLTLIATANQGSEATYESGFVIDKFPISRPNLTFSTLTVSNMSPEDSSIYLCSAIQGTGGYGYTFGSGTRLTVV.

The chain couples TRBV4-1 to TRBJ1-5; D call uncertain. V was shortened by 4 bases and J by 5 bases, with 9 bases between the two germline ends. Germline CDR1 MGHRA, CDR2 YSYEKL. This CDR3 contains 13 residues. CDR3 bases: TGCGCCAGCAGCCTAACGGAAGATCAGCCCCAGCATTTT. Protein: CASSLTEDQPQHF.

The genes are TRBV20-1 and TRBJ2-7; unclear D gene. V lost 8 bases, J lost 2 bases, and 16 bases lay in between. The CDR3 extends over 13 amino acids. The germline gives CDR1 DFQATT, CDR2 SNEGSKA (reference sequence). The CDR3 bases are TGCAGTACACCCAGCGTAATGCCCTACGAGCAGTACTTC. Residues: CSTPSVMPYEQYF.

There are many counts of this clonotype. A much bigger clone sits one base away, suggesting this may be a read error. The chain has TRBV5-4 and TRBJ2-7; the D is unclear. V lost 4 bases, J lost 6 bases, and 14 bases lay in between. CDR1 is SGHNT, CDR2 YYREEE, per germline (reference sequence). The CDR3 runs 13 residues. Here the CDR3 reads CASSAGRACEQYF. Here the CDR3 DNA reads TGTGCCAGCAGCGCCGGACGGGCCTGCGAGCAGTACTTC.

A remark on this clonotype: It may be a read error: a sequence one base away is much more abundant. This sequence joins TRBV11-1 and TRBJ1-1; 7 bases agree with TRBD1. Per the germline V gene, CDR1 is SGHAT and CDR2 is FQDESV (reference sequence). The CDR3 has 17 residues. V dropped 2 bases and J dropped 1; count of bases not matched to a gene: 10. DNA of the CDR3: TGTGCCAGCAGCTTACGGGACAGAGGGTACACGAACACTGAAGCTTTCTTT. Protein sequence: CASSLRDRGYTNTEAFF.